These 2 T cell receptor beta chains were all obtained from the same sample, sequenced in a study of PD-1 blockade in classical Hodgkin lymphoma. Regarding time point: cycle 4 day 1 (C4D1), after about 6 weeks of nivolumab. Each and every patient relapsed after autologous stem cell transplantation, and patients got differing brentuximab vedotin exposure. Assay used: immunoSEQ multiplex PCR; TCRdb lists only in-frame clones, some missing. This table holds about 50,000 clones, around 74% found once. The input for sequencing was peripheral blood mononuclear cells (PBMCs), taken before the fourth cycle of nivolumab. All receptors derive from a human donor with classical Hodgkin lymphoma.

This chain uses TRBV19 with TRBJ1-5, with D unclear. The CDR3 contains 16 residues. Germline lookup yields CDR1 LNHDA and CDR2 SQIVND (reference sequence). Trimming left V 3 bases short and J 2 bases short, with 14 bases between. CDR3 DNA: TGTGCCAGTAGTATGGACGGAGGAGTACGCAATCAGCCCCAGCATTTT. Translation: CASSMDGGVRNQPQHF.

This rearrangement joins TRBV27 to TRBJ2-3; D might be TRBD2 (6 bases). Germline-derived CDR1 and CDR2 are MNHEY and SMNVEV (reference sequence). Trimming stripped 7 bases from V and 6 bases from J, with 20 bases between. This CDR3 comprises 15 residues. As DNA, the CDR3 is TGTGCCAGCAAACACCCGGGAGATCCTACGGATACGCAGTATTTT. Translated, it gives CASKHPGDPTDTQYF.